Each of the 13 T cell receptor beta chains below was sequenced from the same sample in a study of Tregs in tolerant kidney transplant recipients. Using immunoSEQ multiplex PCR, the repertoire was profiled, and TCRdb retains in-frame clones only, with some absent. The sample has under 300,000 clones; around 82% are singletons. The sequenced material came from CD4+ T cells from blood. The receptors stem from a human donor in good health.

The V and J genes are TRBV2 and TRBJ2-7; D perhaps matches TRBD1 (5 bases). V dropped 8 bases and J dropped 3 bases, with 14 bases sitting between them. Germline V gene lookup returns CDR1 SNHLY and CDR2 FYNNEI. The CDR3 sequence is 13 residues long. CDR3 sequence reads: CASARQQNYEQYF. The CDR3 region has the DNA TGTGCCAGCGCCCGACAGCAGAACTACGAGCAGTACTTC.

A few counts support this clone. J is TRBJ2-7 and V is TRBV4-2, with 12 bases fitting TRBD2. CDR3 length equals 17 residues. Germline CDR1 is LGHNA and CDR2 is YNFKEQ. Trimming took 2 bases from V and 4 from J; bases not matched to a gene: 9. The CDR3 sequence is CASSQTASGGASYEQYF. The CDR3 nucleotides read TGTGCCAGCAGCCAAACCGCTAGCGGGGGGGCCTCGTACGAGCAGTACTTC.

The CDR3 coding sequence is TGCGCCAGCAGCGGGGGTCCCGCGGATGAAAAACTGTTTTTT. It yields the protein CASSGGPADEKLFF. The chain uses TRBV5-1 and TRBJ1-4; possibly TRBD1 for D (5 bases). Trimming stripped 4 bases from V and 6 bases from J, with 13 bases between. Germline V CDR1 and CDR2: SGHRS, YFSETQ. CDR3 length: 14 residues.

The chain's CDR3 is CASSRDGGVPQHF. The CDR3, as DNA: TGTGCCAGCAGTCGCGACGGAGGCGTCCCCCAGCATTTT. This chain links TRBV6-5 with TRBJ1-5; D is ambiguous. Germline-derived CDR1 and CDR2 are MNHEY and SVGAGI. Deletions cut 5 bases from V and 10 bases from J, with 15 bases between. There are 13 residues in the CDR3.

The chain employs TRBV7-9 and TRBJ1-2, with 9 bases that match TRBD1. The germline V gene encodes CDR1 SEHNR and CDR2 FQNEAQ (reference sequence). CDR3 size: 15 residues. The ends lost 5 bases at V and 6 bases at J; junction bases unmatched: 10. The CDR3 DNA is TGTGCCAGCAGCGTCCCTGGAGGACAGGGGAATGGCTACACCTTC. Its protein is CASSVPGGQGNGYTF.

The chain links TRBV12-5 to TRBJ2-5; weak D call: TRBD2 (6 bases). This CDR3 comprises 15 residues. Trimming took 5 bases from V and 3 from J, leaving 16 bases between them. Germline V gene lookup returns CDR1 LGHNT and CDR2 FRNRAP. CDR3 nucleotides: TGTGCTAGTGGTCCCGGAACGGGGGTCGAAGAGACCCAGTACTTC. It codes for CASGPGTGVEETQYF.

The rearrangement links TRBV25-1 to TRBJ1-4; 7 bases match TRBD1. CDR3 length: 15 residues. The V gene's germline CDR1 is MGHDK and CDR2 SYGVNS. Losses at the gene ends were 6 bases for V and 9 bases for J; bases not matched to a gene: 13. CDR3 sequence reads: CASSVRGQARKKLFF. The CDR3 DNA follows: TGTGCCAGCAGCGTCCGCGGACAGGCGAGGAAAAAACTGTTTTTT.

The chain uses TRBV5-4 and TRBJ1-5; D not certain. V was pared by 0 bases and J by 7 bases, with 11 bases between. Germline V gene lookup returns CDR1 SGHNT and CDR2 YYREEE (reference sequence). The CDR3 has 14 residues. CDR3 DNA: TGTGCCAGCAGCTTGGATGGGGAATGGCAGCCCCAGCATTTT. This encodes CASSLDGEWQPQHF.

The chain recombines TRBV7-9 with TRBJ2-3, with D hard to call. The CDR3 runs 12 residues. V lost 5 bases, J lost 3 bases, and 6 bases lay in between. The germline CDR1 and CDR2 sequences are SEHNR and FQNEAQ (reference sequence). CDR3 region: CASSPTTDTQYF. For the CDR3, the DNA is TGTGCCAGCAGCCCTACAACAGATACGCAGTATTTT.

J is TRBJ2-3 and V is TRBV18; no definite D call. V gave up 4 bases and J gave up 0 bases, with 5 bases separating them. Germline V gene data show CDR1 as KGHSH and CDR2 as LQKENI. The CDR3 has 13 residues. This chain's CDR3 is CASSRLSTDTQYF. CDR3 nucleotide sequence: TGTGCCAGCTCACGACTGAGCACAGATACGCAGTATTTT.

This clone was counted a single time. The CDR3: CASSWGPRETEAFF. The CDR3 nucleotides are TGTGCCAGCAGCTGGGGACCCCGGGAGACTGAAGCTTTCTTT. The V call is TRBV5-5, the J call TRBJ1-1, with a weak D call TRBD1 (5 bases). Germline assignment: CDR1 SGHKS and CDR2 YYEKEE (reference sequence). V lost 3 bases and J 5 bases, leaving 14 bases between the germline ends. This CDR3 comprises 14 residues. Based on the CDR3 plus reference TRBV5-5 and TRBJ1-1, the full variable domain is DAGVTQSPTHLIKTRGQQVTLRCSPISGHKSVSWYQQVLGQGPQFIFQYYEKEERGRGNFPDRFSARQFPNYSSELNVNALLLGDSALYLCASSWGPRETEAFFGQGTRLTVV.

This sequence joins TRBV6-6 and TRBJ2-1; D might be TRBD2 (6 bases). V lost 6 bases to trimming and J lost 0 bases, with 12 bases between them. Germline V gives CDR1 MNHNY, CDR2 SVGAGI (reference sequence). The CDR3 covers 15 residues. CDR3 residues: CASRGGRFSYNEQFF. CDR3 nucleotides: TGTGCCAGCAGGGGAGGACGATTCTCCTACAATGAGCAGTTCTTC.

The V call is TRBV25-1, the J call TRBJ2-1, with TRBD1 as a possible D gene (5 bases). The CDR3 is 16 residues long. Trimming removed 3 bases from V and 2 bases from J, with 14 bases in between. Germline CDR1 is MGHDK and CDR2 is SYGVNS. For the CDR3, the DNA is TGTGCCAGCAGTGAGCGCGGTGGACAAACCTACAATGAGCAGTTCTTC. Protein: CASSERGGQTYNEQFF.